The rows below give T cell receptor beta chains drawn from one sample of a study of T cells in localized non-small cell lung cancer. TCRdb's table, derived via immunoSEQ multiplex PCR, lists solely in-frame clones and lacks some. The profile shows tens of thousands of clones, 88% of them singletons. The sample consisted of peripheral blood, taken before any cancer treatment. The receptors originated from a woman aged 40-75 years with stage I squamous cell lung carcinoma. Each CDR3 is given without its conserved first and last residue.

v_call	cdr3_aa
TRBV7-2	ASSPDRNIQY
TRBV7-9	ASSLDLGGYT
TRBV11-2	ASSWTGDEQF
TRBV6-6	ASSRGGEDEQF
TRBV6-5	ASSLNSGGTYEQY
TRBV28	ASRNDRSYNSPLH
TRBV19	ASSIGGGSYEQY
TRBV10-2	ASSETAGRH
TRBV30	AWSATGGSYGYT
TRBV6-1	ASSEAIKGSNEKLF
TRBV5-4	ASSLGGTENEQF
TRBV10-1	ASSGQGYAEAF
TRBV10-3	AISESGGERAF
TRBV10-2	ASLSTSTSNTEAF
TRBV19	ASNGGHLNTEAF
TRBV13	ASSFGGFGNTIY
TRBV9	ASSVGGQGNWEQY
TRBV7-9	ASSLEGGSQPQH
TRBV28	ASTSGTGLTEAF
TRBV19	ASGTSRTDTQY
TRBV5-4	ASSQQGRGGGEAF
TRBV30	AWSLFRQSYGYT
TRBV5-4	ASSFGDRQRNEKLF
TRBV2	ASRRGEGNQPQH
TRBV7-6	ASSPRLAGALSTDTQY
TRBV30	AWKGGAAYGYT
TRBV6-5	ASSSSTDGGYT
TRBV19	ASSNWGQGHYGYT
TRBV2	ASTGDTEAF
TRBV5-6	ASSSKTGFHEQY
TRBV7-9	ASSKTDPAF
TRBV13	ASSPLTSGGTDTQY
TRBV6-5	ASSYSPGQPQH
TRBV2	ASSGHFSNQPQH
TRBV5-6	ASSREGYGNTIY
TRBV5-4	ASSSGTGVFSGAEAF
TRBV30	AWSSSDRVAF